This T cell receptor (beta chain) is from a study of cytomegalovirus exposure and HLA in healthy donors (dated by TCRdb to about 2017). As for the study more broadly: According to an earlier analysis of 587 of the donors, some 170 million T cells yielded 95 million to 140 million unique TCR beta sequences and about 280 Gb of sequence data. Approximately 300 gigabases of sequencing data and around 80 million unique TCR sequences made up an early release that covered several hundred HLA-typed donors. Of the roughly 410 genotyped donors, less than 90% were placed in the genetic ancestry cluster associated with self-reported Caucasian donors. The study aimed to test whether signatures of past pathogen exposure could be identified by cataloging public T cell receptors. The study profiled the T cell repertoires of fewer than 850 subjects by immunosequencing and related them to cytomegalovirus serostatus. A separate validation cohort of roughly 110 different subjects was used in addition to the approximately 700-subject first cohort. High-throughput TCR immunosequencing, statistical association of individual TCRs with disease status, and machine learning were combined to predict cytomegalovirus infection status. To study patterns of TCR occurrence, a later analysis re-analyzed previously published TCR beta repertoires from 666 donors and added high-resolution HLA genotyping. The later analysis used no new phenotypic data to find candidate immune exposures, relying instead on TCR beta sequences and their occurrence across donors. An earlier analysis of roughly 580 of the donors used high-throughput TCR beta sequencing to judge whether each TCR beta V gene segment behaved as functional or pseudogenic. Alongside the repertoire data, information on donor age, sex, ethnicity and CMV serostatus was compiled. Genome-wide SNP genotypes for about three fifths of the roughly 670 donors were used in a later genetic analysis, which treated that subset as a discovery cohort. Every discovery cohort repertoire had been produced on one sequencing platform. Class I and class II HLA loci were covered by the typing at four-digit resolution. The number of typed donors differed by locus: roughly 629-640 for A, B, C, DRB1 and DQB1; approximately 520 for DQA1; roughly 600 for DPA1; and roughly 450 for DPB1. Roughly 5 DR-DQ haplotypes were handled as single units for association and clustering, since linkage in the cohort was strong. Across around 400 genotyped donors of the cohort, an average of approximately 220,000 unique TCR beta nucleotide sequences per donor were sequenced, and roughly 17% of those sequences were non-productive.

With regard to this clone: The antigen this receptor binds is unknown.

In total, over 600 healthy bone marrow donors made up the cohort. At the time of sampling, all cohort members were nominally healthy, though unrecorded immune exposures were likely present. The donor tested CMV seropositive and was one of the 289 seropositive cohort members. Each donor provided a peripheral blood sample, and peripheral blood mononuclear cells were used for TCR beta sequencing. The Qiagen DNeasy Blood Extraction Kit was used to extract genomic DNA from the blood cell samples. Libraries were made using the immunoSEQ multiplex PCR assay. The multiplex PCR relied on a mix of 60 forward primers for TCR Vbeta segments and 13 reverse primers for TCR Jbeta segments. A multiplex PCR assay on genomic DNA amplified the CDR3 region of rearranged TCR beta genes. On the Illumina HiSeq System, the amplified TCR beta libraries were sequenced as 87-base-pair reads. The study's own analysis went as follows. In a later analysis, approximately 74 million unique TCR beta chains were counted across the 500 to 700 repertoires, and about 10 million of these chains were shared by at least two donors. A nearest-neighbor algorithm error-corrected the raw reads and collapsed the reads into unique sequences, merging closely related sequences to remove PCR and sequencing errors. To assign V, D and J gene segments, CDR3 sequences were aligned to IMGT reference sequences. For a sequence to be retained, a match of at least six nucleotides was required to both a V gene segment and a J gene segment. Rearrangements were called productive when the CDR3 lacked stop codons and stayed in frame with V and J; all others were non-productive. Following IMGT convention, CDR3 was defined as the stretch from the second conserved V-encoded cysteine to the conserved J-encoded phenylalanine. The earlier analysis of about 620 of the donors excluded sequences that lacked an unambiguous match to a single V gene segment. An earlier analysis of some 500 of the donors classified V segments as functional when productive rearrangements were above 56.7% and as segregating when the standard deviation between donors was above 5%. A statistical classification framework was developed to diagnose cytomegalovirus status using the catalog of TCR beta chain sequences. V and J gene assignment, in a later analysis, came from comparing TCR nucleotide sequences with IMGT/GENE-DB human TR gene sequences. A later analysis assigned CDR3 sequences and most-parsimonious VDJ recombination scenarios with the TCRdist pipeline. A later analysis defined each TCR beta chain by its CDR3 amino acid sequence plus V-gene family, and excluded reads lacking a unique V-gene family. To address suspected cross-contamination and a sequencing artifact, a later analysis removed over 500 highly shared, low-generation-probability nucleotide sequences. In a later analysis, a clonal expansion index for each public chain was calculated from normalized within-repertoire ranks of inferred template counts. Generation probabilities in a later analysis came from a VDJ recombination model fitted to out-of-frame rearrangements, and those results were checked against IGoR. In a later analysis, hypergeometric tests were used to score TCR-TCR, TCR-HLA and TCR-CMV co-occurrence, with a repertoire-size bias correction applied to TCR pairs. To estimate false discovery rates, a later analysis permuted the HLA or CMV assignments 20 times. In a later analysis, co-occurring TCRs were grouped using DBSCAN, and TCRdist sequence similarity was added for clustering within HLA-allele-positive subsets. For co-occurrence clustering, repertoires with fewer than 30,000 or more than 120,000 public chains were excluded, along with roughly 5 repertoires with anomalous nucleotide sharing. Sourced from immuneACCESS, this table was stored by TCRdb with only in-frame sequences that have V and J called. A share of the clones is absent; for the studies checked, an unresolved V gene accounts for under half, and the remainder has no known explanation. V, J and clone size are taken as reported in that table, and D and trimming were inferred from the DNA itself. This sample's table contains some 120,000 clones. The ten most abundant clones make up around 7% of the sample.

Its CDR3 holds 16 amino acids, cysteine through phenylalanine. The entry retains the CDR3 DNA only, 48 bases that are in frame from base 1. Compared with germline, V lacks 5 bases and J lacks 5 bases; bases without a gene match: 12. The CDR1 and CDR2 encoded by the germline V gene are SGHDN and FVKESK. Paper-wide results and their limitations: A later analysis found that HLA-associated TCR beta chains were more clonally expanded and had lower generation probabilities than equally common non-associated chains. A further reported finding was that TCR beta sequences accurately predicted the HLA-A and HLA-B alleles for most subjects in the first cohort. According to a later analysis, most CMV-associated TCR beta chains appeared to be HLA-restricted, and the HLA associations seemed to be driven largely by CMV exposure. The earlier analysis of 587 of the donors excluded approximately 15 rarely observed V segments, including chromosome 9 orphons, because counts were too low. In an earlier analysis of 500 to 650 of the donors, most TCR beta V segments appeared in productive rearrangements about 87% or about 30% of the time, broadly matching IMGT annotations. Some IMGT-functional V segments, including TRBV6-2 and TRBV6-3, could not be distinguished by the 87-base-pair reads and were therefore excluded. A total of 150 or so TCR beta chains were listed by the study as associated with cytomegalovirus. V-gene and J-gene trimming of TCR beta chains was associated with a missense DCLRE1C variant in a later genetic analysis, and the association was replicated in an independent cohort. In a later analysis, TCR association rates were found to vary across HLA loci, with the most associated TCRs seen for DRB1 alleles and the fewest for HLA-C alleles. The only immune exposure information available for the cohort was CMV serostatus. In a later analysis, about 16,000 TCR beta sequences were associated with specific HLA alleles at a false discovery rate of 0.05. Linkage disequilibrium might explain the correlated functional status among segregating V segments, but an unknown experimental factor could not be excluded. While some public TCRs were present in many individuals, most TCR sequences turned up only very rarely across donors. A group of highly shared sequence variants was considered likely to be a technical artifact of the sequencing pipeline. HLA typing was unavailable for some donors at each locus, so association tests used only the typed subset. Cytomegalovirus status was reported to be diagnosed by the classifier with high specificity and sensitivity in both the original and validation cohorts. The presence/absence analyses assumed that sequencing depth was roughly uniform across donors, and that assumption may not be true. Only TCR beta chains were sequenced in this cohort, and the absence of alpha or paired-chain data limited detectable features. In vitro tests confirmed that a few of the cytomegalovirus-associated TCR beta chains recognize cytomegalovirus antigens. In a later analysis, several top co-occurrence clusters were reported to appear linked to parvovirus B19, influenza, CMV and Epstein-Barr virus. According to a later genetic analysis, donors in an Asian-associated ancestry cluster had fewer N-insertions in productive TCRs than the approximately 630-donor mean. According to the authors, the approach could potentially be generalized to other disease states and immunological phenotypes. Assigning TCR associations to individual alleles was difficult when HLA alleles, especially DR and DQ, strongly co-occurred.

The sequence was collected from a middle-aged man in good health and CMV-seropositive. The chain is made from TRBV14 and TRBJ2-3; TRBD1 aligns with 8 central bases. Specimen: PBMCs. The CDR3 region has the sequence CASSSFPGQEQDTQYF. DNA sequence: TGTGCCAGCAGCTCTTTTCCGGGACAGGAACAAGATACGCAGTATTTT.